This TCR beta chain was captured by sequencing in a study of T cell responses to AZD1222 COVID-19 vaccine. Comment on this clone: Its specificity is not known.

Study-level findings and limits: Repertoire sampling was restricted to post-peak T cell response timepoints. In a largely white British group with more females than males, clonal diversity was possibly underestimated. The study identified only six AZD1222 recipients as seropositive at baseline. CD4 TCRs covered the whole spike, strongest at regions 160-218 and 743-854.

The CDR3 extends over 14 amino acids. Per the germline V gene, CDR1 is SEHNR and CDR2 is FQNEAQ (reference sequence). V was clipped by 4 bases and J by 4 bases, with 10 bases between them. This table comes from immunoSEQ multiplex PCR, and its TCRdb copy is limited to in-frame clones, with some not included. The table records approximately 140,000 clones, approximately 94% of them present only once. This sequence joins TRBV7-9 and TRBJ1-4; D perhaps matches TRBD1 (5 bases). This material consisted of peripheral blood, taken on day 0 of AZD1222 vaccination. This clonotype was sampled from an adult in good health. The CDR3 DNA sequence: TGTGCCAGCAGCTCGCAGGGAGTTAATGAAAAACTGTTTTTT. Translation: CASSSQGVNEKLFF.